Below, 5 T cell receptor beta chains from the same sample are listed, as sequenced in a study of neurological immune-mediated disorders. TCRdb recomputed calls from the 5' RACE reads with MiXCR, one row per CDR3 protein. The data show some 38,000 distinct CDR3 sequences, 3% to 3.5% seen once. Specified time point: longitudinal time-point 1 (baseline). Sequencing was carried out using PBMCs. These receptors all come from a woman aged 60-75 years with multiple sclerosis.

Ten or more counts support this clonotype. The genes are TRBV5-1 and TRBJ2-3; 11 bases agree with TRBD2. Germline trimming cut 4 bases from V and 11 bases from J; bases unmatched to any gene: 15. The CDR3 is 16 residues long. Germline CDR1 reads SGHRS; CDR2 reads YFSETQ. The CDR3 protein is CASSPTTSGASGGQYF. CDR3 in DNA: TGCGCCAGCAGCCCAACGACTAGCGGGGCCTCCGGGGGGCAGTATTTT.

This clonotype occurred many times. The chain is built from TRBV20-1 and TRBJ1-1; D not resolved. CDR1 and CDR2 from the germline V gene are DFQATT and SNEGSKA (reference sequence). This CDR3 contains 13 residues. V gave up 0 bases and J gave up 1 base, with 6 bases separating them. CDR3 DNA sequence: TGCAGTGCTAGAGATTCAAGGAACACTGAAGCTTTCTTT. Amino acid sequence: CSARDSRNTEAFF.

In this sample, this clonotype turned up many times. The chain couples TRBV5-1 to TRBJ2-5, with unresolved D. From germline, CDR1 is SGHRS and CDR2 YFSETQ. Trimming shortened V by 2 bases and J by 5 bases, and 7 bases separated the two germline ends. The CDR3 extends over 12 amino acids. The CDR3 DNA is TGCGCCAGCAGCTTAGGGAAGGAGACCCAGTACTTC. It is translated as CASSLGKETQYF.

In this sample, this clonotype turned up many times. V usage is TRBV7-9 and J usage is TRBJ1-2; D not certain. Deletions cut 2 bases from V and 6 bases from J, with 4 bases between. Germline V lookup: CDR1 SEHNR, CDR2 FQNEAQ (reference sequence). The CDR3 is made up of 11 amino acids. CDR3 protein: CASSLSDGYTF. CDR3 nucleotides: TGTGCCAGCAGCTTATCGGATGGCTACACCTTC.

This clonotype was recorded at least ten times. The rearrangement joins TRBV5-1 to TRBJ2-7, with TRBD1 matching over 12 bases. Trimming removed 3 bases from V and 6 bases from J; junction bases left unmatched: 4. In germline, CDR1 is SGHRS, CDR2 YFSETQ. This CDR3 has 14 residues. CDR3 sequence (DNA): TGCGCCAGCAGCTGGGGACAGGGGGCGGCCGAGCAGTACTTC. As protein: CASSWGQGAAEQYF.